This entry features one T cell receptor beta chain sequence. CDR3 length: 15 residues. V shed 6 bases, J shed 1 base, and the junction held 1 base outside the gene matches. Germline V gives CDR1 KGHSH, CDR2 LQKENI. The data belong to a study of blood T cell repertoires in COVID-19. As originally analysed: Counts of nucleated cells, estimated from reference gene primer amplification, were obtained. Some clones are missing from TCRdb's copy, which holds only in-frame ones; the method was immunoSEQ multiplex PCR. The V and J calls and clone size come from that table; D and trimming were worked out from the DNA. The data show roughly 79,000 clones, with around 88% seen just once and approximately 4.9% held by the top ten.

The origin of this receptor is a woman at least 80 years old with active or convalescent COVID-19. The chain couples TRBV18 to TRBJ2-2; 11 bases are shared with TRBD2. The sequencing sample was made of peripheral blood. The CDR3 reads CASSGTSGNTGELFF. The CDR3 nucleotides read TGTGCCAGCTCGGGGACTAGCGGGAACACCGGGGAGCTGTTTTTT.